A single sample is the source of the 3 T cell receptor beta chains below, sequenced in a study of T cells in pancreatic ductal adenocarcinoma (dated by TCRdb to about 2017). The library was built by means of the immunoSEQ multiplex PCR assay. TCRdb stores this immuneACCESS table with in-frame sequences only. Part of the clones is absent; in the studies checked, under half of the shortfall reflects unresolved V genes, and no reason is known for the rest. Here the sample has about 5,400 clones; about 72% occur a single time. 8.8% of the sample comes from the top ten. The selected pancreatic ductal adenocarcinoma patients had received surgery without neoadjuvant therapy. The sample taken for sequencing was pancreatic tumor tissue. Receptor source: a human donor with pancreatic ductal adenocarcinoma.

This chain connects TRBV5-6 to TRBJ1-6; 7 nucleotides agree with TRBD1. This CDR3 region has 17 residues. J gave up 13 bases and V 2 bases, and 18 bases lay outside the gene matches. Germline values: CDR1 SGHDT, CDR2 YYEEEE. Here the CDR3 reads CASSFFGGTVGGSPLHF. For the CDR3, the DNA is TGTGCCAGCAGCTTCTTCGGTGGGACAGTCGGGGGCTCGCCCCTCCACTTT.

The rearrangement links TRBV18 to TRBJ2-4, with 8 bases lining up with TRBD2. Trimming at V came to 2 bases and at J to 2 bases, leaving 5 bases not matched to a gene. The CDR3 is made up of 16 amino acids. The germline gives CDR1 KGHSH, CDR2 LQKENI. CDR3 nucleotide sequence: TGTGCCAGCTCACCAGCGGGGGGCATGACCAAAAACATTCAGTACTTC. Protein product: CASSPAGGMTKNIQYF.

The CDR3 reads CASSGPQGYLTDTQYF. CDR3 DNA: TGTGCCAGTAGTGGGCCCCAGGGCTACCTCACAGATACGCAGTATTTT. This chain links TRBV19 with TRBJ2-3, with D perhaps matching TRBD1 (5 bases). The CDR3 loop spans 16 amino acids. The V gene's germline CDR1 is LNHDA and CDR2 SQIVND (reference sequence). V dropped 5 bases and J dropped 2 bases, with 17 bases sitting between them.